The 21 T cell receptor beta chains presented below share a single source sample, sequenced in a study of CD8 T cells in Susac syndrome. Reverse transcription of roughly 0.5 to 1 ug RNA was performed with random hexamers. TCRdb re-derived calls from the immunoSEQ multiplex PCR reads in MiXCR, one entry per CDR3 protein. This table holds 110,000 or so distinct CDR3 sequences, 96% found once. Sample: CD4+ T cells from PBMCs. All receptors derive from a human donor in good health.

V and J are TRBV5-1 and TRBJ1-6; D unclear. Germline-derived CDR1 and CDR2 are SGHRS and YFSETQ. Trimming took 0 bases from V and 9 from J, leaving 13 bases between them. The CDR3 spans 15 residues. CDR3 sequence (DNA): TGCGCCAGCAGCTTGGATCCCAGTCGGGGTTCACCCCTCCACTTT. This translates into CASSLDPSRGSPLHF. Complete variable domain (other parts from reference TRBV5-1 and TRBJ1-6): KAGVTQTPRYLIKTRGQQVTLSCSPISGHRSVSWYQQTPGQGLQFLFEYFSETQRNKGNFPGRFSGRQFSNSRSEMNVSTLELGDSALYLCASSLDPSRGSPLHFGNGTRLTVT.

This chain links TRBV3-1 with TRBJ2-7; D remains unclear. This CDR3 is 14 amino acids long. The V end lost 0 bases, the J end lost 4 bases, and 10 bases lay between the germline ends. CDR1 and CDR2 (germline): LGHDT, YNNKEL (reference sequence). The CDR3 DNA is TGTGCCAGCAGCCAAGATCTTGTGTCTTACGAGCAGTACTTC. It specifies CASSQDLVSYEQYF.

CDR3 coding DNA: TGTGCCAGCAAGATCGACTCAAACTCTGAGACCCAGTACTTC. As protein: CASKIDSNSETQYF. The rearrangement uses TRBV2 and TRBJ2-5, with D hard to call. Trimming took 7 bases from V and 5 from J, leaving 17 bases between them. The germline V gene encodes CDR1 SNHLY and CDR2 FYNNEI. The CDR3 runs 14 residues.

The chain combines TRBV20-1 with TRBJ2-7, with D perhaps given as TRBD1 or TRBD2 (5 bases each). V dropped 4 bases and J dropped 7 bases, with 14 bases sitting between them. The CDR3 is made up of 12 amino acids. Germline CDR1 is DFQATT and CDR2 is SNEGSKA (reference sequence). The CDR3 protein is CSATSGWGEQYF. For the CDR3, the DNA is TGCAGTGCTACTTCGGGGTGGGGGGAGCAGTACTTC.

V and J are TRBV20-1 and TRBJ2-3, with TRBD2 matching 11 bases. There are 13 residues in the CDR3. V was pared by 5 bases and J by 4 bases, with 2 bases of the junction left unmatched. Looked up from germline, CDR1 is DFQATT and CDR2 is SNEGSKA (reference sequence). This chain's CDR3 is CSAVSGGADTQYF. The CDR3, as DNA: TGCAGTGCTGTTAGCGGGGGGGCAGATACGCAGTATTTT.

The rearrangement links TRBV28 to TRBJ1-6, with D possibly matching TRBD1 (5 bases). Per the germline V gene, CDR1 is MDHEN and CDR2 is SYDVKM. Between the trimmed V and J ends, which lost 6 bases and 0 bases, there was a span of 12 bases. The CDR3 runs to 16 residues. In DNA, the CDR3 is TGTGCCAGCAGACCAGGGTCGAGCTCCTATAATTCACCCCTCCACTTT. This codes for CASRPGSSSYNSPLHF. Drawing the rest from reference TRBV28 and TRBJ1-6, the complete variable domain is DVKVTQSSRYLVKRTGEKVFLECVQDMDHENMFWYRQDPGLGLRLIYFSYDVKMKEKGDIPEGYSVSREKKERFSLILESASTNQTSMYLCASRPGSSSYNSPLHFGNGTRLTVT.

The chain joins TRBV19 to TRBJ1-2; 9 bases are shared with TRBD1. This CDR3 contains 15 residues. Germline CDR1 is LNHDA and CDR2 is SQIVND (reference sequence). V lost 8 bases and J lost 0; bases outside the gene matches: 7. CDR3 bases: TGTGCCAGTGGGACAGGGAAGAAATCTAACTATGGCTACACCTTC. Translated, it gives CASGTGKKSNYGYTF.

The rearrangement uses TRBV7-9 and TRBJ1-5; D ambiguous. V lost 5 bases, J lost 4 bases, and 9 bases lay in between. This CDR3 spans 13 amino acids. The germline gives CDR1 SEHNR, CDR2 FQNEAQ (reference sequence). This chain's CDR3 is CASSPERNQPQHF. The CDR3, as DNA: TGTGCCAGCAGCCCCGAGAGAAATCAGCCCCAGCATTTT.

V gene TRBV20-1 combines with J gene TRBJ1-2, with a tentative D call TRBD1 (6 bases). CDR1 DFQATT and CDR2 SNEGSKA come from the germline V gene (reference sequence). This CDR3 has 14 amino acids. Trimming cost V 1 base and J 9 bases, with 18 bases left between them. CDR3 protein: CSARAGTSDLRYTF. The DNA for the CDR3 is TGCAGTGCTAGAGCCGGGACATCCGACCTTCGCTACACCTTC.

The V gene is TRBV7-2, the J gene TRBJ2-1; 8 nucleotides align to TRBD2. V gave up 1 base and J gave up 12 bases; unmatched junction bases: 2. The CDR3 has 12 residues. CDR1 SGHTA and CDR2 FQGNSA come from the germline V gene. The CDR3 region has the DNA TGTGCCAGCAGCTTAGGGCGGGAGGCGCAGTTCTTC. Protein product: CASSLGREAQFF.

This clonotype appeared a few times. The genes are TRBV5-6 and TRBJ1-6; perhaps TRBD1 as D (6 bases). Germline V gene lookup returns CDR1 SGHDT and CDR2 YYEEEE. Trimming removed 3 bases from V and 10 bases from J, with 17 bases in between. CDR3 size: 15 residues. The CDR3 DNA follows: TGTGCCAGCAGCTCACGGTTCGGGGGCAGATCACCCCTCCACTTT. This gives the protein CASSSRFGGRSPLHF.

The chain recombines TRBV20-1 with TRBJ1-5; maybe TRBD1 (5 bases). Germline V gene data show CDR1 as DFQATT and CDR2 as SNEGSKA (reference sequence). V was trimmed by 3 bases and J by 2 bases, leaving 14 bases between them. This CDR3 spans 15 amino acids. CDR3 region: CSARGRGAGNQPQHF. The CDR3 nucleotides read TGCAGTGCTAGGGGACGAGGGGCAGGCAATCAGCCCCAGCATTTT.

This clonotype was seen once. This chain connects TRBV2 to TRBJ2-5, with D perhaps matching TRBD2 (6 bases). The germline V gene encodes CDR1 SNHLY and CDR2 FYNNEI. CDR3 size: 13 residues. Trimming cost V 8 bases and J 4 bases, with 14 bases left between them. CDR3 coding DNA: TGTGCCAGCGCGGGGAGCCGAGGAGAGACCCAGTACTTC. It specifies CASAGSRGETQYF.

V and J are TRBV7-9 and TRBJ1-4; the D is unclear. Germline V gene data show CDR1 as SEHNR and CDR2 as FQNEAQ (reference sequence). Trimming left V 5 bases short and J 0 bases short, with 13 bases between. The CDR3 consists of 16 residues. The CDR3 DNA reads TGTGCCAGCAGCCGGCGGGTCCTTGCAACTAATGAAAAACTGTTTTTT. Translating gives CASSRRVLATNEKLFF.

The CDR3 DNA follows: TGTGCCAGCAGCGTAGCGGGACAGGGGAGGGAGACCCAGTACTTC. It specifies CASSVAGQGRETQYF. V usage is TRBV9 and J usage is TRBJ2-5; 10 nucleotides agree with TRBD1. V lost 0 bases and J lost 5; bases outside the gene matches: 4. Germline CDR1 is SGDLS and CDR2 is YYNGEE. This CDR3 comprises 15 residues.

The chain couples TRBV12-3 or TRBV12-4 to TRBJ1-2; 7 bases match TRBD1. There are 13 residues in the CDR3. Germline trimming cut 6 bases from V and 5 bases from J; bases unmatched to any gene: 6. The CDR3 loop reads CASSVDRTYGYTF. The CDR3 DNA is TGTGCCAGCAGCGTGGACAGGACTTATGGCTACACCTTC.

The rearrangement joins TRBV29-1 to TRBJ1-2, with D perhaps TRBD1 (6 bases). The germline V gene has CDR1 SQVTM and CDR2 ANQGSEA. This CDR3 has 14 residues. V shed 3 bases and J shed 1 base, with 12 bases lying between them. CDR3 protein: CSVEKGGVNYGYTF. The CDR3 DNA is TGCAGCGTTGAGAAGGGGGGGGTTAACTATGGCTACACCTTC.

The chain recombines TRBV2 with TRBJ1-2, with D possibly being TRBD1 (5 bases). Germline V gene lookup returns CDR1 SNHLY and CDR2 FYNNEI. The CDR3 is 14 residues long. V lost 4 bases and J 4 bases, leaving 13 bases between the germline ends. This chain's CDR3 is CASSGNSGSYGYTF. CDR3 nucleotides: TGTGCCAGCAGTGGGAACTCAGGGTCCTATGGCTACACCTTC.

This clonotype appeared a single time. This chain joins TRBV7-8 and TRBJ1-1, with TRBD1 identical over 10 bases. The CDR3 length is 15 residues. From germline, CDR1 is SGHVS and CDR2 FQNEAQ. Trimming removed 4 bases from V and 3 bases from J; junction bases left unmatched: 5. CDR3 amino acids: CASSYRDRGYTEAFF. CDR3 nucleotide sequence: TGTGCCAGCAGCTATCGGGACAGGGGTTACACTGAAGCTTTCTTT.

This clonotype was observed once. The genes are TRBV2 and TRBJ2-3; 10 bases agree with TRBD2. The V segment lost 7 bases and the J segment 4 bases; nucleotides outside the gene matches: 8. The CDR3 totals 15 residues. The germline CDR1 and CDR2 sequences are SNHLY and FYNNEI. As DNA, the CDR3 is TGTGCCAGCAAGATTCTAGCGGGGGACGCAGATACGCAGTATTTT. Translating gives CASKILAGDADTQYF.

V gene TRBV5-1 combines with J gene TRBJ2-6, with D tentatively TRBD1 or TRBD2 (5 bases each). CDR3 length: 13 residues. V lost 4 bases, J lost 11 bases, and 13 bases lay in between. Germline CDR1 reads SGHRS; CDR2 reads YFSETQ. CDR3 sequence reads: CASSPGTVDVLTF. The CDR3, as DNA: TGCGCCAGCAGCCCCGGGACGGTGGACGTCCTGACTTTC.